This T cell receptor (beta chain) was captured by sequencing in a study of shared clonotypes between healthy human individuals. Trimming shortened V by 5 bases and J by 0 bases, and 11 bases separated the two germline ends. CDR3 length equals 15 residues. Per the germline V gene, CDR1 is MNHEY and CDR2 is SMNVEV (reference sequence). Method: immunoSEQ multiplex PCR; TCRdb's copy keeps in-frame clones and lacks some. The sample lists just over 2,000,000 clones; 90% to 95% were seen once. The TCR comes from a man between 18 and 35 years old in good health. This chain joins TRBV27 and TRBJ2-1; D is uncertain. The specimen was naive CD4+ T cells sorted from blood. Subset described: CD45RA+ positively selected. CDR3 sequence: CASSPRKSSYNEQFF. The CDR3 nucleotides are TGTGCCAGCAGTCCGAGGAAGAGCTCCTACAATGAGCAGTTCTTC.